Listed below are T cell receptor beta chains from one sample, sequenced in a study of OX40 agonist ivuxolimab in advanced cancers. Clones were sequenced by immunoSEQ multiplex PCR, and TCRdb holds only the in-frame ones, with some missing. The sample holds about 76,000 clones, 70% to 90% seen once. This material consisted of CD4+ or CD8+ T cells sorted from blood, taken in a trial of the OX40 agonist ivuxolimab. Source of these receptors: an adult with an advanced solid tumor such as melanoma, head and neck, liver or kidney cancer. CDR3s include the opening cysteine and the closing phenylalanine or tryptophan. A D gene is named only where the DNA matches it firmly. Rows may omit the clone size; those that give it use once, few, many or a size class.

size	V	D	J	DNA	CDR3
once	TRBV14	TRBD1	TRBJ1-2	TGTGCCAGCAGCCAAGGGGACAGGGTAAATGGCTACACCTTC	CASSQGDRVNGYTF
-	TRBV2	-	TRBJ2-5	TGTGCCAGCGCTTCCTACCAAGAGACCCAGTACTTC	CASASYQETQYF
-	TRBV30	-	TRBJ1-4	TGTGCCTGGAGTAGGAGTCCCTATGAAAAACTGTTTTTT	CAWSRSPYEKLFF
-	TRBV9	-	TRBJ1-4	TGTGCCAGCAGCGATGTTGGGGGAAAACTGTTTTTT	CASSDVGGKLFF
-	TRBV10-3	-	TRBJ2-6	TGTGCCACAAATAGGGGGGTAGGGACTGGGGCCAACGTCCTGACTTTC	CATNRGVGTGANVLTF
-	TRBV28	-	TRBJ1-2	TGTGCCAGCAGTTTGACTCGGGGGGTAAACTATGGCTACACCTTC	CASSLTRGVNYGYTF
once	TRBV11-3	TRBD1	TRBJ1-6	TGTGCCAGCAGCTCGGGACAGGATAATTCACCCCTCCACTTT	CASSSGQDNSPLHF
-	TRBV4-1	TRBD1	TRBJ1-4	TGCGCCAGCAGCCAACTCCGGACAGGGGGTGAAAAACTGTTTTTT	CASSQLRTGGEKLFF
-	TRBV6-1	-	TRBJ1-5	TGTGCCAGCAGTCCTCCCCAGGGCAATCAGCCCCAGCATTTT	CASSPPQGNQPQHF
once	TRBV7-8	-	TRBJ1-2	TGTGCCAGCAGCCTAGGGGTGTTACAGGCTGGCGGCTACACCTTC	CASSLGVLQAGGYTF
-	TRBV7-3	TRBD2	TRBJ2-1	TGTGCCAGCAGCTCCCTTCCGGGACTAGCGTCCTACAATGAGCAGTTCTTC	CASSSLPGLASYNEQFF
once	TRBV5-4	-	TRBJ1-2	TGTGCCAGCAGCTTGAATGATGTTCGCTACACCTTC	CASSLNDVRYTF
-	TRBV2	-	TRBJ2-3	TGTGCCAGCAGGGACACAGATACGCAGTATTTT	CASRDTDTQYF
-	TRBV7-8	-	TRBJ2-2	TGTGCCAGCAGGAAGATCATGAACGCCGGGGAGCTGTTTTTT	CASRKIMNAGELFF
-	TRBV6-6	-	TRBJ2-1	TGTGCCAGCAGTTACTCAAGAGTAGGGCAGTTCTTC	CASSYSRVGQFF
few	TRBV28	-	TRBJ1-2	TGTGCCAGCAGTTTCATAAACTATGGCTACACCTTC	CASSFINYGYTF
-	TRBV2	TRBD1	TRBJ2-2	TGTGCCAGCAGCCTGACAGGGGGATTGAACACCGGGGAGCTGTTTTTT	CASSLTGGLNTGELFF
-	TRBV5-1	TRBD1	TRBJ1-6	TGCGCCAGCAGCCTGGACAGGGGGAATTCACCCCTCCACTTT	CASSLDRGNSPLHF
-	TRBV10-3	-	TRBJ2-7	TGTGCCTCAACTTTAAGCCTATCAGACTTCCCCGAGCAGTACTTC	CASTLSLSDFPEQYF
-	TRBV11-1	-	TRBJ1-6	TGTGCCAGCAGCACGGACAGTGTTAGTTCACCCCTCCACTTT	CASSTDSVSSPLHF
-	TRBV6-6	-	TRBJ2-1	TGTGCCACCCGGATCCTAGCGAGCTCCTACAATGAGCAGTTCTTC	CATRILASSYNEQFF
-	TRBV7-2	-	TRBJ2-7	TGTGCCAGCAGCTTAGCGGGCAGGAGCGAGCAGTACTTC	CASSLAGRSEQYF
-	TRBV27	TRBD1	TRBJ2-3	TGTGCCAGCAGTTCCGGACAGGGCACAGATACGCAGTATTTT	CASSSGQGTDTQYF
few	TRBV6-6	-	TRBJ1-2	TGTGCCAGCAGCCTCGGTGGCGAGGGGAGGGTTTATGGCTACACCTTC	CASSLGGEGRVYGYTF
-	TRBV6-5	-	TRBJ1-1	TGTGCCAGCAGTGCCAGGGGCTGGGGCACTGAAGCTTTCTTT	CASSARGWGTEAFF
-	TRBV6-1	-	TRBJ2-7	TGTGCCAGCAGTCATGAGTACTACGAGCAGTACTTC	CASSHEYYEQYF
-	TRBV7-2	TRBD1	TRBJ2-7	TGTGCCAGCAGCCCCCGACAGGGTTACGAGCAGTACTTC	CASSPRQGYEQYF
-	TRBV5-4	-	TRBJ2-2	TGTGCCAGCAGCTTGGAGTACGGGGTAACCGGGGAGCTGTTTTTT	CASSLEYGVTGELFF